These T cell receptor beta chains were read from a single sample in a study of T cell changes during pregnancy in multiple sclerosis. Profiled with immunoSEQ multiplex PCR; TCRdb holds only in-frame clones, not every one. This sample has roughly 17,000 clones, with over 65% found just once. Sequenced material: CD8+ T cells from peripheral blood mononuclear cells, taken after pregnancy. The source of these receptors is a female donor with multiple sclerosis, enrolled in a pregnancy study. The CDR3 runs from the conserved cysteine through the conserved F or W. The order of the fields is D gene, V gene, J gene, clone size, CDR3 DNA, CDR3 protein. D genes are given only for firm matches. Where a row states a size, it is once, few, many or the class of an expanded clone; other rows omit it.

d_call: TRBD1; v_call: TRBV28; j_call: TRBJ2-3; clone_size: once; cdr3_nt: TGTGCCAGCAGCCCGGGACAGACAAGCACAGATACGCAGTATTTT; cdr3_aa: CASSPGQTSTDTQYF
d_call: TRBD1; v_call: TRBV15; j_call: TRBJ2-2; clone_size: once; cdr3_nt: TGTGCCACCAGCAGAGGACAGGGGGAGGTGGGGGAGCTGTTTTTT; cdr3_aa: CATSRGQGEVGELFF
d_call: NA; v_call: TRBV7-6; j_call: TRBJ2-5; clone_size: once; cdr3_nt: TGTGCCAGCAGCTTAGCCGGGGGACTGGGAGAGACCCAGTACTTC; cdr3_aa: CASSLAGGLGETQYF
d_call: TRBD2; v_call: TRBV5-1; j_call: TRBJ2-2; clone_size: few; cdr3_nt: TGCGCCAGCAGCGGGACTAGCGGGGGCACCGGGGAGCTGTTTTTT; cdr3_aa: CASSGTSGGTGELFF
d_call: TRBD1; v_call: TRBV10-3; j_call: TRBJ1-2; clone_size: NA; cdr3_nt: TGTGCCATCAGTGAAGGGACAGCAAGACTATATGGCTACACCTTC; cdr3_aa: CAISEGTARLYGYTF
d_call: NA; v_call: TRBV4-3; j_call: TRBJ2-2; clone_size: NA; cdr3_nt: TGCGCCAGCAGCCAAGATCTGAACACCGGGGAGCTGTTTTTT; cdr3_aa: CASSQDLNTGELFF
d_call: TRBD1; v_call: TRBV16; j_call: TRBJ2-1; clone_size: NA; cdr3_nt: TGTGCCAGCAGCCCCCAAGACAGGGACAATGAGCAGTTCTTC; cdr3_aa: CASSPQDRDNEQFF
d_call: NA; v_call: TRBV27; j_call: TRBJ2-1; clone_size: NA; cdr3_nt: TGTGCCAGCAGTCTAAGTAGCGTTCGATCATACAATGAGCAGTTCTTC; cdr3_aa: CASSLSSVRSYNEQFF
d_call: TRBD2; v_call: TRBV15; j_call: TRBJ2-7; clone_size: NA; cdr3_nt: TGTGCCACCAGCAGAGAACCTAAGGCTAGCGGCGACGAGCAGTACTTC; cdr3_aa: CATSREPKASGDEQYF
d_call: NA; v_call: TRBV7-9; j_call: TRBJ1-1; clone_size: once; cdr3_nt: TGTGCCAGCAGAAGAGAAGGGGGGAACACTGAAGCTTTCTTT; cdr3_aa: CASRREGGNTEAFF
d_call: TRBD1; v_call: TRBV13; j_call: TRBJ1-2; clone_size: NA; cdr3_nt: TGTGCCAGCAGTCTCGGACAGGGGGCTTATGGCTACACCTTC; cdr3_aa: CASSLGQGAYGYTF
d_call: NA; v_call: TRBV10-1; j_call: TRBJ2-7; clone_size: NA; cdr3_nt: TGCGCCAGCAGTGAGGTTACAGGGTTCGTCGAGCAGTACTTC; cdr3_aa: CASSEVTGFVEQYF
d_call: NA; v_call: TRBV28; j_call: TRBJ2-2; clone_size: NA; cdr3_nt: TGTGCCAGCAGTTCCTCGGGACAGAACACCGGGGAGCTGTTTTTT; cdr3_aa: CASSSSGQNTGELFF
d_call: NA; v_call: TRBV18; j_call: TRBJ2-1; clone_size: NA; cdr3_nt: TGTGCCAGCTCACCTCCGGAGGGCAATGAGCAGTTCTTC; cdr3_aa: CASSPPEGNEQFF
d_call: NA; v_call: TRBV4-3; j_call: TRBJ2-1; clone_size: NA; cdr3_nt: TGCGCCAGCAGCCAAGATTTGGGAACTAGTGGTGAGCAGTTCTTC; cdr3_aa: CASSQDLGTSGEQFF
d_call: NA; v_call: TRBV11-2; j_call: TRBJ1-2; clone_size: NA; cdr3_nt: TGTGCCAGCAGCTTAGATCCAGGGCATGGCTATGGCTACACCTTC; cdr3_aa: CASSLDPGHGYGYTF
d_call: NA; v_call: TRBV28; j_call: TRBJ2-7; clone_size: NA; cdr3_nt: TGTGCCAGCAGTTTAGGGGAGACCGAGCAGTACTTC; cdr3_aa: CASSLGETEQYF
d_call: TRBD1; v_call: TRBV7-9; j_call: TRBJ2-5; clone_size: NA; cdr3_nt: TGTGCCAGCAGCGCAGACAGGGACCAAGAGACCCAGTACTTC; cdr3_aa: CASSADRDQETQYF
d_call: TRBD1; v_call: TRBV2; j_call: TRBJ1-1; clone_size: NA; cdr3_nt: TGTGCCAATGACAGGGGCACTGAAGCTTTCTTT; cdr3_aa: CANDRGTEAFF
d_call: NA; v_call: TRBV11-2; j_call: TRBJ2-5; clone_size: once; cdr3_nt: TGTGCCAGCAGCTACGTTAAGGGGACTGCGAGAGGCCTCCAAGAGACCCAGTACTTC; cdr3_aa: CASSYVKGTARGLQETQYF
d_call: NA; v_call: TRBV28; j_call: TRBJ2-1; clone_size: NA; cdr3_nt: TGTGCCAGCAGTTTTTCCAGCGGCGAGCAGTTCTTC; cdr3_aa: CASSFSSGEQFF
d_call: NA; v_call: TRBV5-1; j_call: TRBJ1-1; clone_size: NA; cdr3_nt: TGCGCCAGCAGCTTGTGGGGGGGGAACACTGAAGCTTTCTTT; cdr3_aa: CASSLWGGNTEAFF
d_call: TRBD1; v_call: TRBV4-1; j_call: TRBJ1-6; clone_size: NA; cdr3_nt: TGCGCCAGTAACCCTCCGGGACAGGGTAATTCACCCCTCCACTTT; cdr3_aa: CASNPPGQGNSPLHF
d_call: TRBD1; v_call: TRBV6-6; j_call: TRBJ1-2; clone_size: NA; cdr3_nt: TGTGCCAGCAGTTACTTTGGACAGGGAGGAAGCTACACCTTC; cdr3_aa: CASSYFGQGGSYTF
d_call: TRBD2; v_call: TRBV6-4; j_call: TRBJ2-3; clone_size: NA; cdr3_nt: TGTGCCAGCAGTGACTCAGCGGGAGGGCCAGATACGCAGTATTTT; cdr3_aa: CASSDSAGGPDTQYF
d_call: NA; v_call: TRBV9; j_call: TRBJ2-7; clone_size: NA; cdr3_nt: TGTGCCAGCAGCGCCGGATTCGGGGGTGGGGAGCAGTACTTC; cdr3_aa: CASSAGFGGGEQYF
d_call: NA; v_call: TRBV6-4; j_call: TRBJ1-5; clone_size: NA; cdr3_nt: TGTGCCAGCAGTGAGGAGGCTAGCAATCAGCCCCAGCATTTT; cdr3_aa: CASSEEASNQPQHF
d_call: NA; v_call: TRBV2; j_call: TRBJ2-7; clone_size: NA; cdr3_nt: TGTGCCAGCAGTGAAGGTATGAGATACGAGCAGTACTTC; cdr3_aa: CASSEGMRYEQYF
d_call: TRBD1; v_call: TRBV5-1; j_call: TRBJ2-7; clone_size: few; cdr3_nt: TGCGCCAGCAGCGTGGGACAGGGCCTCTCCTACGAGCAGTACTTC; cdr3_aa: CASSVGQGLSYEQYF